The entry that follows covers one T cell receptor beta chain sequence. This entry comes from a study of blood T cell repertoires in COVID-19. Some clones are missing from TCRdb's copy, which holds only in-frame ones; the method was immunoSEQ multiplex PCR. This sample yields around 230,000 clones, of which roughly four fifths are seen a single time; 2% to 3% belongs to the top ten. This CDR3 contains 14 residues. Germline loops: CDR1 LNHDA, CDR2 SQIVND (reference sequence). Between the trimmed V and J ends, which lost 4 bases and 0 bases, there was a span of 9 bases. The TCR sequence derives from a woman aged 40 to 49 with active or convalescent COVID-19. This chain links TRBV19 with TRBJ1-1, with D unresolved. The sequenced sample was peripheral blood. This chain's CDR3 is CASSTWSVNTEAFF. In nucleotides, the CDR3 is TGTGCCAGTAGTACCTGGTCGGTGAACACTGAAGCTTTCTTT.